This is a list of T cell receptor beta chains from one sample in a study of blood T cell repertoires in COVID-19. Libraries were prepared by immunoSEQ multiplex PCR; TCRdb keeps only in-frame clonotypes and omits some of them. The data contain roughly 250,000 clones, 85% to 90% of them singletons. Material for sequencing was peripheral blood. Every receptor here comes from a man aged 25-40 years with acute or convalescent COVID-19. CDR3s include the opening cysteine and the closing phenylalanine or tryptophan. A D gene is named only where the DNA matches it firmly. Rows give clone size only sometimes, using once, few, many, or a class for an expanded clone.

v_call: TRBV12-5
cdr3_length: 14
clone_size: .
d_call: .
j_call: TRBJ1-5
cdr3_nt: TGTGCTAGTGGTTTGGGACAGAGCAATCAGCCCCAGCATTTT
cdr3_aa: CASGLGQSNQPQHF

v_call: TRBV4-1
cdr3_length: 13
clone_size: once
d_call: TRBD2
j_call: TRBJ2-1
cdr3_nt: TGCGCCAGCAGCCAAGTCGGGGGGGCAGGACAGTTCTTC
cdr3_aa: CASSQVGGAGQFF

v_call: TRBV6-6
cdr3_length: 14
clone_size: .
d_call: TRBD1
j_call: TRBJ1-2
cdr3_nt: TGTGCCAGCAGAAACAGGGGGCTTTCCTCTGGCTACACCTTC
cdr3_aa: CASRNRGLSSGYTF

v_call: TRBV2
cdr3_length: 17
clone_size: .
d_call: TRBD2
j_call: TRBJ2-5
cdr3_nt: TGTGCCAGCAGTGGTCCGCTGACTAGCGGGGTGATGGAGACCCAGTACTTC
cdr3_aa: CASSGPLTSGVMETQYF

v_call: TRBV14
cdr3_length: 16
clone_size: .
d_call: TRBD2
j_call: TRBJ2-5
cdr3_nt: TGTGCCAGCAGCCCCGGGGGGTCTTATCGTGGAGAGACCCAGTACTTC
cdr3_aa: CASSPGGSYRGETQYF

v_call: TRBV24-1
cdr3_length: 18
clone_size: .
d_call: TRBD2
j_call: TRBJ2-2
cdr3_nt: TGTGCCACCAGTGATGGGGGCGTAGCGGGGGTGAACACCGGGGAGCTGTTTTTT
cdr3_aa: CATSDGGVAGVNTGELFF

v_call: TRBV11-2
cdr3_length: 16
clone_size: .
d_call: .
j_call: TRBJ1-4
cdr3_nt: TGTGCCAGCAGCTCTCCTATTCGGACAGTTAATGAAAAACTGTTTTTT
cdr3_aa: CASSSPIRTVNEKLFF

v_call: TRBV19
cdr3_length: 14
clone_size: .
d_call: .
j_call: TRBJ1-1
cdr3_nt: TGTGCCAGTAAGATAAGCCAAGCGAACACTGAAGCTTTCTTT
cdr3_aa: CASKISQANTEAFF

v_call: TRBV29-1
cdr3_length: 13
clone_size: .
d_call: TRBD2
j_call: TRBJ2-1
cdr3_nt: TGCAGCGTTGATTCTAGCGGGAGAAATGAGCAGTTCTTC
cdr3_aa: CSVDSSGRNEQFF

v_call: TRBV28
cdr3_length: 12
clone_size: .
d_call: .
j_call: TRBJ1-5
cdr3_nt: TGTGCCAGCAAAATTACTAATCAGCCCCAGCATTTT
cdr3_aa: CASKITNQPQHF

v_call: TRBV19
cdr3_length: 15
clone_size: .
d_call: TRBD2
j_call: TRBJ2-1
cdr3_nt: TGTGCCAGTAGGGGAGCGGGGGCTGGGATCAATGAGCAGTTCTTC
cdr3_aa: CASRGAGAGINEQFF

v_call: TRBV19
cdr3_length: 16
clone_size: .
d_call: .
j_call: TRBJ1-1
cdr3_nt: TGTGCCAGTAGTATTCGCCCGGACATATCGGGTACTGAAGCTTTCTTT
cdr3_aa: CASSIRPDISGTEAFF

v_call: TRBV24-1
cdr3_length: 14
clone_size: .
d_call: .
j_call: TRBJ1-1
cdr3_nt: TGTGCCACCAGTGGTACAGGGAAGAACACTGAAGCTTTCTTT
cdr3_aa: CATSGTGKNTEAFF

v_call: TRBV6-5
cdr3_length: 15
clone_size: many
d_call: TRBD1
j_call: TRBJ1-4
cdr3_nt: TGTGCCAGCAGAACTGACGGGACAGGGGACGGAAAACTGTTTTTT
cdr3_aa: CASRTDGTGDGKLFF

v_call: TRBV5-4
cdr3_length: 17
clone_size: .
d_call: TRBD1
j_call: TRBJ1-4
cdr3_nt: TGTGCCAGCAGCTTGTCCCCTATTGACTCAGGGGGAGGAAAACTGTTTTTT
cdr3_aa: CASSLSPIDSGGGKLFF

v_call: TRBV19
cdr3_length: 14
clone_size: once
d_call: .
j_call: TRBJ2-3
cdr3_nt: TGTGCCAGCGGCCGGAGAGGAACCACAGATACGCAGTATTTT
cdr3_aa: CASGRRGTTDTQYF

v_call: TRBV25-1
cdr3_length: 15
clone_size: .
d_call: TRBD1
j_call: TRBJ2-7
cdr3_nt: TGTGCCAGCAGTGAAGCTGGGACAGGGAGCTACGAGCAGTACTTC
cdr3_aa: CASSEAGTGSYEQYF

v_call: TRBV28
cdr3_length: 14
clone_size: .
d_call: .
j_call: TRBJ1-1
cdr3_nt: TGTGCCAGCAGTTATCGGACACGGAACACTGAAGCTTTCTTT
cdr3_aa: CASSYRTRNTEAFF

v_call: TRBV13
cdr3_length: 13
clone_size: .
d_call: .
j_call: TRBJ2-1
cdr3_nt: TGTGCCAGCAGCTTTGTTCAGCGAGGTGAGCAGTTCTTC
cdr3_aa: CASSFVQRGEQFF

v_call: TRBV5-1
cdr3_length: 16
clone_size: .
d_call: .
j_call: TRBJ1-6
cdr3_nt: TGCGCCAGCAGCCTGCTAGGGGCCTCGTATAATTCACCCCTCCACTTT
cdr3_aa: CASSLLGASYNSPLHF

v_call: TRBV5-4
cdr3_length: 15
clone_size: .
d_call: TRBD1
j_call: TRBJ2-5
cdr3_nt: TGTGCCAGCAGGACAGGGGGCCAGTACCAAGAGACCCAGTACTTC
cdr3_aa: CASRTGGQYQETQYF

v_call: TRBV5-1
cdr3_length: 15
clone_size: .
d_call: .
j_call: TRBJ2-1
cdr3_nt: TGCGCCAGCAGCTTGTCTTCGAGCTCCTACAATGAGCAGTTCTTC
cdr3_aa: CASSLSSSSYNEQFF

v_call: TRBV6-5
cdr3_length: 12
clone_size: .
d_call: .
j_call: TRBJ2-2
cdr3_nt: TGTGCCAGCTCAGATGACACCGGGGAGCTGTTTTTT
cdr3_aa: CASSDDTGELFF